This TCR beta chain is from a study of regulatory T cells in long-lasting Graves disease. Arm-PCR of CDR3 regions with iRepertoire HTBI primers generated TCR beta libraries. TCRdb re-analysed the multiplex PCR reads in MiXCR, keeping a single row per CDR3 protein. The table shows about 460,000 distinct CDR3 sequences, with 13% to 15% occurring only once. Time point in this sample: newly diagnosed GD, antithyroid drugs for less than 3 months. Researchers made the TCR library from RNA that was extracted from PBMCs. An endocrinology department located in Xi'an, China, was where the patients came from. Germline V gene data show CDR1 as MNHEY and CDR2 as SVGEGT. The ends lost 0 bases at V and 0 bases at J; junction bases unmatched: 8. The CDR3 consists of 18 residues. In its sample, this clonotype was seen many times. The data were also submitted as part of a second study, on T cells in Graves' hyperthyroidism and ophthalmopathy.

The sequences come from peripheral blood mononuclear cells (PBMCs), collected at new diagnosis, from a patient treated with antithyroid drugs. The chain has TRBV6-2 or TRBV6-3 and TRBJ1-5, with 7 bases matching TRBD1. The source is a woman aged 50 to 65 with Graves disease. In nucleotides, the CDR3 is TGTGCCAGCAGTTACTCAAACAGGGGCGTATATAGCAATCAGCCCCAGCATTTT. It translates to CASSYSNRGVYSNQPQHF.